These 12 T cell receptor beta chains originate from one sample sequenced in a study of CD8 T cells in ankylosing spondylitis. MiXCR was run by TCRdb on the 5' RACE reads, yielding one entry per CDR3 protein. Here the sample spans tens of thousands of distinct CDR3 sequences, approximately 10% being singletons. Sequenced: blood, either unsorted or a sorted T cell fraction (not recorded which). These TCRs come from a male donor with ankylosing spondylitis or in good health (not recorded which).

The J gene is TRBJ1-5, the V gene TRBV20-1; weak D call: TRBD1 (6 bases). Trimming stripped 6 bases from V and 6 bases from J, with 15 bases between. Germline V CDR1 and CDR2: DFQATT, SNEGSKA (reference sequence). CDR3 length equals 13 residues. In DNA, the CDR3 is TGCAGTGCGCAACAGGGAGGAGGTCAGCCCCAGCATTTT. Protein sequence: CSAQQGGGQPQHF.

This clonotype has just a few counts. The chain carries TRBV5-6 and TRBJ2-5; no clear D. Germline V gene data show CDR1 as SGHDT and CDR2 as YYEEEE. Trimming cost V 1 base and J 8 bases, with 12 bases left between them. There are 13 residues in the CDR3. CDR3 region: CASSLSGVRTQYF. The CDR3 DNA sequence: TGTGCCAGCAGCTTGTCCGGTGTTCGAACCCAGTACTTC.

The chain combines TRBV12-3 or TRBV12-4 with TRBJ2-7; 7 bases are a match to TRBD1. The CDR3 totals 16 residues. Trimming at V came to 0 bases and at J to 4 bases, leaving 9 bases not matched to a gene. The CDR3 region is CASSLARGTVLYEQYF. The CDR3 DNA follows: TGTGCCAGCAGTTTAGCCCGAGGGACAGTTTTGTACGAGCAGTACTTC.

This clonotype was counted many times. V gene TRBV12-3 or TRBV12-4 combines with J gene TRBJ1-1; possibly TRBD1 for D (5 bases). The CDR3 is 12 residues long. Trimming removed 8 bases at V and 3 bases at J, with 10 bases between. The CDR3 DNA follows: TGTGCCAGCCGGGGCACTTACACTGAAGCTTTCTTT. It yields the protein CASRGTYTEAFF.

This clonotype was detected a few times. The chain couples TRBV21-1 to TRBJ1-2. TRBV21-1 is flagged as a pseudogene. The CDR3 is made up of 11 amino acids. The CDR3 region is CASNHEYGYTF. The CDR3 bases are TGTGCCAGCAACCACGAGTATGGCTACACCTTC.

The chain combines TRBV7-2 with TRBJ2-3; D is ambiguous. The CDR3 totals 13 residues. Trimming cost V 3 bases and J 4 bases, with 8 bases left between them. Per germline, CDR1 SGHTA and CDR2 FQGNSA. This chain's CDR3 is CASSFSLSDTQYF. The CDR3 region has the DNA TGTGCCAGCAGCTTTTCGCTCTCAGATACGCAGTATTTT.

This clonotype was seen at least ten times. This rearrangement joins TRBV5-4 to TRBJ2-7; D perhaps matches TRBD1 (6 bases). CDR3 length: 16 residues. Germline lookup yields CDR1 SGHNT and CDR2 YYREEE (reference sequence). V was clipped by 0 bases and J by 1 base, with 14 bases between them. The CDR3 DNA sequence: TGTGCCAGCAGCTTGGTGGGGGCGGGCCGATCCTACGAGCAGTACTTC. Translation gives CASSLVGAGRSYEQYF.

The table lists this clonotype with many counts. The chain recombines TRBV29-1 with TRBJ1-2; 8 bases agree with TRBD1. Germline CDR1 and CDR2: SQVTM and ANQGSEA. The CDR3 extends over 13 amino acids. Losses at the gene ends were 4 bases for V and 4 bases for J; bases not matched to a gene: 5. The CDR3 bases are TGCAGCGTTGGAGGGACAGGAATCTATGGCTACACCTTC. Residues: CSVGGTGIYGYTF.

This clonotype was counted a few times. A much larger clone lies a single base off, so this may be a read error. CDR3 in DNA: TGCGTCAGCAGCTTGGGGCCACCCCCGGAGTACGAGCAGTACTTC. Its translation is CVSSLGPPPEYEQYF. V is TRBV5-1 and J is TRBJ2-7, with D possibly being TRBD1 (5 bases). CDR3 length: 15 amino acids. CDR1 is SGHRS and CDR2 is YFSETQ in the germline V gene. The whole variable domain, remainder taken from reference TRBV5-1 and TRBJ2-7, is KAGVTQTPRYLIKTRGQQVTLSCSPISGHRSVSWYQQTPGQGLQFLFEYFSETQRNKGNFPGRFSGRQFSNSRSEMNVSTLELGDSALYLCVSSLGPPPEYEQYFGPGTRLTVT.

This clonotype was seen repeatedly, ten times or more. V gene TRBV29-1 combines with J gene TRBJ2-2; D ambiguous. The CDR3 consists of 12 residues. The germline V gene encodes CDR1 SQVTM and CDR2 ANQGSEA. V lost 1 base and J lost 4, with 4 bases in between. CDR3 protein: CSVEAATGELFF. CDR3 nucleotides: TGCAGCGTTGAAGCCGCCACCGGGGAGCTGTTTTTT.

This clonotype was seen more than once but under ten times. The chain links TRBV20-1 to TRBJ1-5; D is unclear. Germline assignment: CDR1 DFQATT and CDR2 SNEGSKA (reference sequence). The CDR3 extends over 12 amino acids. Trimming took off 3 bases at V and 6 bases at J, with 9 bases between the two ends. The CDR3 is CSARRTAQPQHF. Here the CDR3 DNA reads TGCAGTGCTAGGAGGACGGCTCAGCCCCAGCATTTT.

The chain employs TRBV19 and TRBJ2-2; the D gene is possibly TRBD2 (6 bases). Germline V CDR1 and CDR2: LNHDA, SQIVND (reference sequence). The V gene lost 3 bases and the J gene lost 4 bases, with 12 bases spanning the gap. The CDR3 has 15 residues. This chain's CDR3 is CASSIGGWGTGELFF. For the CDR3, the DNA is TGTGCCAGTAGTATCGGGGGTTGGGGCACCGGGGAGCTGTTTTTT.